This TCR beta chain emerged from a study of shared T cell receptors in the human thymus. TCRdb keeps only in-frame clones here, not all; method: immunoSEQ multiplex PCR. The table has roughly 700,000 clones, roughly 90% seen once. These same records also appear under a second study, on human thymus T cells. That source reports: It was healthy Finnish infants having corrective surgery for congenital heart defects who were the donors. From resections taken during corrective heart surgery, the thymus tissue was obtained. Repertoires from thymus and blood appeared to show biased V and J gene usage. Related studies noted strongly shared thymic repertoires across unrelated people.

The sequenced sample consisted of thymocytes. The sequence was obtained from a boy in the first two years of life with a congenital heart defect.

In DNA, the CDR3 is TGTGCCAGCAGCCCTGGAGGCGGCTATGGCTACACCTTC. Amino acids: CASSPGGGYGYTF. The chain couples TRBV5-6 to TRBJ1-2; D call uncertain. Trimming shortened V by 4 bases and J by 4 bases, and 11 bases separated the two germline ends. The CDR3 loop spans 13 amino acids. The germline V gene encodes CDR1 SGHDT and CDR2 YYEEEE.